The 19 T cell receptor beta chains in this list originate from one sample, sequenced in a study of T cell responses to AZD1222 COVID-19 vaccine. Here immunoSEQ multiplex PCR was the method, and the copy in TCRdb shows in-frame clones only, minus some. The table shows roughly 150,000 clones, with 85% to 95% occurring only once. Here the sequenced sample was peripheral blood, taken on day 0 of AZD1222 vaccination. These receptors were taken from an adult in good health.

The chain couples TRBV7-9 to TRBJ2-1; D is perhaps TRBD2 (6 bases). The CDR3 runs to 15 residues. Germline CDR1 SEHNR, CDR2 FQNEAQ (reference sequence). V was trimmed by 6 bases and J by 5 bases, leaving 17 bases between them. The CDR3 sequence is CASRTWERADNEQFF. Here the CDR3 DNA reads TGTGCCAGCAGGACCTGGGAGCGGGCCGACAATGAGCAGTTCTTC.

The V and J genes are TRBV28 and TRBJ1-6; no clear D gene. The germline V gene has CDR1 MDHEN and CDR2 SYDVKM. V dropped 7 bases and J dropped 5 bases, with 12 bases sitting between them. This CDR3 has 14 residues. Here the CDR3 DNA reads TGTGCCAGCACCCCGGGCAGCCATAATTCACCCCTCCACTTT. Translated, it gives CASTPGSHNSPLHF.

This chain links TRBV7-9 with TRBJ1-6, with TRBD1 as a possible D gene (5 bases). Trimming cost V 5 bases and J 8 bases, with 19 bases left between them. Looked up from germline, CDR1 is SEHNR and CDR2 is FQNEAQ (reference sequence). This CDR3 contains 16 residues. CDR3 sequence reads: CASSPLLTRGDSPLHF. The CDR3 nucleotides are TGTGCCAGCAGCCCCCTACTCACGAGGGGAGATTCACCCCTCCACTTT.

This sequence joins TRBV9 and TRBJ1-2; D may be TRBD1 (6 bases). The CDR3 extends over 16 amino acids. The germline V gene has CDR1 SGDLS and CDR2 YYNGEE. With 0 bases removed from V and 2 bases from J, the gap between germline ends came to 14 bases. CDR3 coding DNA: TGTGCCAGCAGCGTAGGATCTATGGGACAAAACTATGGCTACACCTTC. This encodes CASSVGSMGQNYGYTF. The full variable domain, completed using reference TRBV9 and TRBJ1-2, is DSGVTQTPKHLITATGQRVTLRCSPRSGDLSVYWYQQSLDQGLQFLIQYYNGEERAKGNILERFSAQQFPDLHSELNLSSLELGDSALYFCASSVGSMGQNYGYTFGSGTRLTVV.

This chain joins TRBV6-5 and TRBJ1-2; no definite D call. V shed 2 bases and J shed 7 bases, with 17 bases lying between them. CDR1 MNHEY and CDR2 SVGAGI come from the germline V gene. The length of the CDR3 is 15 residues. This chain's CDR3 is CASSYVAQPVSGYTF. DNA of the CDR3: TGTGCCAGCAGTTACGTCGCACAGCCAGTGAGTGGCTACACCTTC.

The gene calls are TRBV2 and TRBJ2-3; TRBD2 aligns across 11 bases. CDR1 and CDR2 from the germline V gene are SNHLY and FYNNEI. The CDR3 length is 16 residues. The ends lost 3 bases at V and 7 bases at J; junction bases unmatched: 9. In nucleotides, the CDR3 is TGTGCCAGCAGTGACGCACTAGCGGGAGATGGACATACGCAGTATTTT. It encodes CASSDALAGDGHTQYF. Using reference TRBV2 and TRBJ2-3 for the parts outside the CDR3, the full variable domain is EPEVTQTPSHQVTQMGQEVILRCVPISNHLYFYWYRQILGQKVEFLVSFYNNEISEKSEIFDDQFSVERPDGSNFTLKIRSTKLEDSAMYFCASSDALAGDGHTQYFGPGTRLTVL.

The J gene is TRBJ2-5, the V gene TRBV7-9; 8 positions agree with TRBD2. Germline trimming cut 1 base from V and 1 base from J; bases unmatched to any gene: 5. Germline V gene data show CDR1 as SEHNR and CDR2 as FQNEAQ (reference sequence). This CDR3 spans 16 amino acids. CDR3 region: CASSLGTGTSQETQYF. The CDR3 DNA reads TGTGCCAGCAGCTTAGGGACCGGGACTAGCCAAGAGACCCAGTACTTC.

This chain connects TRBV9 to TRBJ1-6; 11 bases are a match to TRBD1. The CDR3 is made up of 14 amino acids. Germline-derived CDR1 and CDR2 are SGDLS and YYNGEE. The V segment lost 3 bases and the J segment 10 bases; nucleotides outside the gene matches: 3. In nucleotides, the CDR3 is TGTGCCAGCAGCGGGGGACAGGGGGTATCACCCCTCCACTTT. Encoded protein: CASSGGQGVSPLHF.

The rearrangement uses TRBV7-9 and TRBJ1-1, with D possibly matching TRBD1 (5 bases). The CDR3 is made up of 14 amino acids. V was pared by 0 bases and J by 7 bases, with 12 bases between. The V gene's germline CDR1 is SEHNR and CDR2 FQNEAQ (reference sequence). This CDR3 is CASSLALGQHEAFF. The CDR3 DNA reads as TGTGCCAGCAGCTTAGCGTTGGGGCAGCATGAAGCTTTCTTT.

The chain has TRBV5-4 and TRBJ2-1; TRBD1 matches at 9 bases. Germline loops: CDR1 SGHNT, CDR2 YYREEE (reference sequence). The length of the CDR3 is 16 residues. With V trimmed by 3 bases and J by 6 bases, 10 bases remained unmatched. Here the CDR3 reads CASSSPGQGRGNEQFF. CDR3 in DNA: TGTGCCAGCAGCTCACCGGGACAGGGAAGAGGCAATGAGCAGTTCTTC.

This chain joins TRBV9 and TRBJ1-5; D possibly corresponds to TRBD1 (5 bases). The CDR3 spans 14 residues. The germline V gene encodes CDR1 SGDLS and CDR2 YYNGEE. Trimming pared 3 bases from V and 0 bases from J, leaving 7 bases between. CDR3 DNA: TGTGCCAGCAGCGCGGGACGTAGCAATCAGCCCCAGCATTTT. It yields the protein CASSAGRSNQPQHF.

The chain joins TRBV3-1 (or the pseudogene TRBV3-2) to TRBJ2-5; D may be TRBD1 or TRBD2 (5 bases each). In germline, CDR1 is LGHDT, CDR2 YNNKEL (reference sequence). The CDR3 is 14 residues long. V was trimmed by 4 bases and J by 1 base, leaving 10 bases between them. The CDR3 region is CASSPGAGQETQYF. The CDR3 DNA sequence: TGTGCCAGCAGCCCCGGGGCGGGCCAAGAGACCCAGTACTTC.

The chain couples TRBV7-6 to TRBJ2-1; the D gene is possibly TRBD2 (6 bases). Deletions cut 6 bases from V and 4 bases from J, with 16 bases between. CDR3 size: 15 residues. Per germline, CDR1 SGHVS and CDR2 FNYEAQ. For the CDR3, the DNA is TGTGCCAGCAGTTACCGGGACTCGTATTACAATGAGCAGTTCTTC. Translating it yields CASSYRDSYYNEQFF.

CDR3 protein: CASRPQRGQETQYF. The CDR3 nucleotides read TGCGCCAGCAGACCCCAGCGGGGGCAAGAGACCCAGTACTTC. The V call is TRBV5-1, the J call TRBJ2-5; 8 bases agree with TRBD2. V lost 5 bases to trimming and J lost 2 bases; unmatched junction nucleotides: 5. Germline CDR1 SGHRS, CDR2 YFSETQ. CDR3 length: 14 amino acids.

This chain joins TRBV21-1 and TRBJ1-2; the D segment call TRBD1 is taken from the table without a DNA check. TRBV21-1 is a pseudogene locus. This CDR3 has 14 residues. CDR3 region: CASDGQGEDYGYTF. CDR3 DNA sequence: TGTGCCAGCGATGGACAGGGTGAAGACTATGGCTACACCTTC.

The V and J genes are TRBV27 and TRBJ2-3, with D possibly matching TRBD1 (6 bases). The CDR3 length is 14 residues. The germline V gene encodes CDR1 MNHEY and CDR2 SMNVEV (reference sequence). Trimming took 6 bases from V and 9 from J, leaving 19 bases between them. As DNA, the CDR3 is TGTGCCAGCAGCCTCTGGGGGCCATGGCGGACGCAGTATTTT. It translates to CASSLWGPWRTQYF.

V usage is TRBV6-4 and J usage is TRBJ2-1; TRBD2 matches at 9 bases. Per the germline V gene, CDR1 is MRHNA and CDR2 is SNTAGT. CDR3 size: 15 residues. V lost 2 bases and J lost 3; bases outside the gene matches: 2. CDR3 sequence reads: CASSDVSGSYNEQFF. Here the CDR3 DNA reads TGTGCCAGCAGTGACGTTAGCGGGAGCTACAATGAGCAGTTCTTC.

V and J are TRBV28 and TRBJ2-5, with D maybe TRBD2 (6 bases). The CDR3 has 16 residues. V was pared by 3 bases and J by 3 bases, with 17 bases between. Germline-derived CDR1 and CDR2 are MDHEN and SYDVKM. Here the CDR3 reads CASSLRAGRGEETQYF. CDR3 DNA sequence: TGTGCCAGCAGTTTGAGGGCAGGGCGCGGGGAAGAGACCCAGTACTTC.

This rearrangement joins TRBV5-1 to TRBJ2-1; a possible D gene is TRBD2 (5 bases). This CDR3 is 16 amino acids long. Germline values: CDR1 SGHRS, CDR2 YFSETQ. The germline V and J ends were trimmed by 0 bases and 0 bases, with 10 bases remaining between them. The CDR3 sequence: CASSLDAGTSYNEQFF. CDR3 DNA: TGCGCCAGCAGCTTGGATGCGGGCACCTCCTACAATGAGCAGTTCTTC.